This TCR beta chain was found in a study of regulatory T cells in long-lasting Graves disease. The CDR3 has 17 amino acids. The junction had 12 bases not matched to a gene; V was cut back by 3 bases and J by 4 bases. Combining iRepertoire HTBI primers with Arm-PCR of CDR3 regions, the authors built TCR beta libraries. A single record per CDR3 protein comes from TCRdb applying MiXCR to the multiplex PCR reads. The sample lists around 400,000 distinct CDR3 sequences, approximately 12% seen once, with about 20% in the top ten. Specified time point: newly diagnosed GD, antithyroid drugs for less than 3 months. RNA from PBMCs was the source of the TCR library. Study-level points and caveats: Compared with new cases, persistent Graves' patients showed reduced TCR diversity.

In regard to this clonotype: Its antigen is as yet unknown.

The same sample was also studied in work on T cells in Graves' hyperthyroidism and ophthalmopathy. Per that study: Diagnostic decisions used clinical symptoms, serum thyroxine and TRAb, thyroid ultrasound and orbital computed tomography.

The sample here was peripheral blood mononuclear cells (PBMCs), taken at new diagnosis, from a patient treated with antithyroid drugs. This TCR derives from a woman between 18 and 30 years old with Graves disease. The chain joins TRBV12-3 or TRBV12-4 to TRBJ2-1, with 7 bases lining up with TRBD2. CDR3 nucleotide sequence: TGTGCCAGCAGTTTTTTTTCAGGACTAGGTCAGTACAATGAGCAGTTCTTC. Its protein product is CASSFFSGLGQYNEQFF.